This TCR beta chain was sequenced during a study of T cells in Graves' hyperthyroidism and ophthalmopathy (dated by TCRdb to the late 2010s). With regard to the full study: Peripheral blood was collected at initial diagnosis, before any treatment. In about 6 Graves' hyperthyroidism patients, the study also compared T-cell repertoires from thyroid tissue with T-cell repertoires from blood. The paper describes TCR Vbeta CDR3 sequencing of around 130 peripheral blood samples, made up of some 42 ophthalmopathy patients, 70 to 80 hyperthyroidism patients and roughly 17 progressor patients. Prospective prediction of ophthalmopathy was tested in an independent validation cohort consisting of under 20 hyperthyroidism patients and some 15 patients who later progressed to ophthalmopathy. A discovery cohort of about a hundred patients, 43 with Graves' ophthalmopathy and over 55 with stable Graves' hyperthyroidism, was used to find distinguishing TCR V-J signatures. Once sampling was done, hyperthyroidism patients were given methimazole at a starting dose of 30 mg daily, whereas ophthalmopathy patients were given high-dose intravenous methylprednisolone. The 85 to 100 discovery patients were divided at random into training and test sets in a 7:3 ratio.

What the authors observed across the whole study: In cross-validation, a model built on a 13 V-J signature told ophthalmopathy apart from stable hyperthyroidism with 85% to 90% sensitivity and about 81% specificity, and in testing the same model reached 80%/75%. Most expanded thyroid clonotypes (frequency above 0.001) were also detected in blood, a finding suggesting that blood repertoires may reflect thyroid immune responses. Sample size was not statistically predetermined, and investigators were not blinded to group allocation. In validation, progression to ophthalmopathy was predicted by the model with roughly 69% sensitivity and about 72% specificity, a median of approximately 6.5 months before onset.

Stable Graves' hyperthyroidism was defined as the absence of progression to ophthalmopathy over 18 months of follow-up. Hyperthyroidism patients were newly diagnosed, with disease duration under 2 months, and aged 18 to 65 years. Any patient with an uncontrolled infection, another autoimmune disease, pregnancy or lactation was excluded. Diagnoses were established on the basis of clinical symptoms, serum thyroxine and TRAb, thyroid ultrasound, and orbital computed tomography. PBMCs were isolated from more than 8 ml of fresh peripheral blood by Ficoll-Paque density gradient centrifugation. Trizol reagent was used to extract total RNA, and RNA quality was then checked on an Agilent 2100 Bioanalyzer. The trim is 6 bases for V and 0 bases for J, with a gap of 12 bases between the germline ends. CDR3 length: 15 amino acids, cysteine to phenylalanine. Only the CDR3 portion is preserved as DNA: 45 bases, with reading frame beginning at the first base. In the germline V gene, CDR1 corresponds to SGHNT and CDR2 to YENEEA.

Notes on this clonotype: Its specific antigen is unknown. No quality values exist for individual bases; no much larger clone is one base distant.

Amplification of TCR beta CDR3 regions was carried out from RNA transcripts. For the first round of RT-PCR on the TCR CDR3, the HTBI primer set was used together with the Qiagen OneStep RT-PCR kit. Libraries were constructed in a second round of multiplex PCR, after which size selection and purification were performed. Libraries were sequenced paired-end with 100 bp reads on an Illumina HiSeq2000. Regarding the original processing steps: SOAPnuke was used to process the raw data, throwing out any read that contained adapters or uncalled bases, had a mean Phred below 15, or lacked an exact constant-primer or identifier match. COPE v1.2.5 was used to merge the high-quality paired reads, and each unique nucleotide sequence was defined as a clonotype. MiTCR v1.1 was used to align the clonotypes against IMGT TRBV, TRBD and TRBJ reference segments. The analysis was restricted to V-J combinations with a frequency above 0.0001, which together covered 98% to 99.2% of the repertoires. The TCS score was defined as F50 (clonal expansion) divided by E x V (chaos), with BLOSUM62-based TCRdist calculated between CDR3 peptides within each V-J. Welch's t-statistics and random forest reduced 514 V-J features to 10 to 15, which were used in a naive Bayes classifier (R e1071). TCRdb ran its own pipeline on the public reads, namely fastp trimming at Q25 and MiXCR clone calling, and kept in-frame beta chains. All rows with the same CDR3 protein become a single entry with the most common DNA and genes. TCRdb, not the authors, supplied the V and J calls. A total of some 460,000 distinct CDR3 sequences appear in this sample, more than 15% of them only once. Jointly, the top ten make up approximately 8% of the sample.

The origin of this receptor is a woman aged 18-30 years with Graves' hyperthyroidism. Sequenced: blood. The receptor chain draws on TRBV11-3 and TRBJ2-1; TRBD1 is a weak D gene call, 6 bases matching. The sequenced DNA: TGTGCCAGCAGACGGGACACAAGCTCCTACAATGAGCAGTTCTTC. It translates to CASRRDTSSYNEQFF.